This T cell receptor beta chain was documented in a study of vaccination and CD4 T cells after COVID-19. Study information: The makeup of the convalescents was six males and four females, two of them Hispanic. Diagnosis preceded the drawing of post-COVID samples by a median 101 days (range 35 to 161). The study, taken as a whole, reports: From around 20 to 38, the median of SARS-CoV-2-reactive clonotypes rose without reaching significance. Among convalescent patients, a median roughly 88% of reactive clones emerged only after vaccination.

Via MiXCR, TCRdb re-called the PCR reads, giving one row per CDR3 protein. The table has roughly 19,000 distinct CDR3 sequences, over 45% seen once. Per the germline V gene, CDR1 is SGHAT and CDR2 is FQNNGV. CDR3 size: 19 residues. With V trimmed by 6 bases and J by 0 bases, 15 bases remained unmatched. To note about this clonotype: The antigen remains unidentified.

The clonotype was recovered from a human donor who had recovered from COVID-19. This rearrangement joins TRBV11-2 to TRBJ2-3; TRBD2 matches at 10 bases. Specimen: CD4+ T cells from blood, collected after SARS-CoV-2 vaccination. CDR3: CASRYTTSGTSTSTDTQYF. CDR3 coding DNA: TGTGCCAGCAGATATACAACTAGCGGGACAAGTACTAGCACAGATACGCAGTATTTT.